The TCR beta chain described here comes from a study of tumor-infiltrating lymphocytes in localized non-small cell lung cancer. Study overall: Tumor tissue and non-adjacent uninvolved lung came from each patient. The study, taken as a whole, reports: T-cell fraction did not differ between immunotypes IM1 and IM2. Tumors had more T cell infiltration than uninvolved lung, per TCRbeta sequencing and CD3 counts.

Trimming removed 0 bases from V and 6 bases from J, with 9 bases in between. Germline loops: CDR1 GTSNPN, CDR2 SVGIG (reference sequence). The CDR3 length is 13 residues. About this clone: Its antigen is unidentified.

Repertoires were generated with immunoSEQ multiplex PCR, while TCRdb's copy carries only in-frame clones and drops some. This table has about 12,000 clones, 65% to 75% appearing once. The sample was uninvolved lung tissue not adjacent to the tumor. This sequence joins TRBV30 and TRBJ1-5; a weak D match, TRBD1 (6 bases). The sequence derives from a human donor with non-small cell lung cancer. This CDR3 reads CAWSVQGSQPQHF. CDR3 coding DNA: TGTGCCTGGAGTGTACAGGGAAGTCAGCCCCAGCATTTT.